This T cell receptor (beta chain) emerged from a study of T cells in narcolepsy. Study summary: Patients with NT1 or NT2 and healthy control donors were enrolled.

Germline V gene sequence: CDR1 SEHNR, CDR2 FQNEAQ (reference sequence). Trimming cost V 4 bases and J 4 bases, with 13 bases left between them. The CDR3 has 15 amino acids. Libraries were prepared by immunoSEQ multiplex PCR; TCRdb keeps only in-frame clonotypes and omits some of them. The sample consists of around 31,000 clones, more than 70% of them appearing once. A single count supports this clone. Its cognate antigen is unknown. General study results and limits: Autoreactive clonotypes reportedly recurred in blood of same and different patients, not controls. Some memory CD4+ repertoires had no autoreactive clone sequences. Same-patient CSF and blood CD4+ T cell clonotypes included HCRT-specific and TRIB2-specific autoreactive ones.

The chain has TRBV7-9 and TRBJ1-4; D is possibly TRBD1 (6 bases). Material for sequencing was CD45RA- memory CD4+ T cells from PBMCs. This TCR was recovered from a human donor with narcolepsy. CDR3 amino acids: CASSSYRAGNEKLFF. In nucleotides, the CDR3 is TGTGCCAGCAGCTCTTACAGGGCCGGTAATGAAAAACTGTTTTTT.